This T cell receptor beta chain was recovered during a study of blood T cell repertoires in COVID-19. The wider study: Whether acute or convalescent, the COVID-19 samples came from the United States, Italy and Spain. T cells, B-cell-depleted T cells, or PBMCs supplied cDNA or gDNA.

Authors' data handling: Amplifying reference gene primers gave estimates of nucleated cell counts. This table comes from immunoSEQ multiplex PCR, and its TCRdb copy is limited to in-frame clones, with some not included. The V and J calls and clone size were taken over from that table, and D and trimming were inferred from the DNA. The sample contains fewer than 35,000 clones, around nine tenths of which appear only once. V was clipped by 3 bases and J by 2 bases, with 11 bases between them. The CDR3 is made up of 14 amino acids. The V gene's germline CDR1 is MDHEN and CDR2 SYDVKM. The specimen was peripheral blood. This receptor was identified in a man aged 65 to 85 with active COVID-19. V and J are TRBV28 and TRBJ2-7; weak D call: TRBD2 (6 bases). CDR3 region: CASSLGGDTYEQYF. The DNA for the CDR3 is TGTGCCAGCAGTTTGGGCGGGGATACCTACGAGCAGTACTTC. The full variable domain, in which reference TRBV28 and TRBJ2-7 provide the parts outside the CDR3, is DVKVTQSSRYLVKRTGEKVFLECVQDMDHENMFWYRQDPGLGLRLIYFSYDVKMKEKGDIPEGYSVSREKKERFSLILESASTNQTSMYLCASSLGGDTYEQYFGPGTRLTVT.